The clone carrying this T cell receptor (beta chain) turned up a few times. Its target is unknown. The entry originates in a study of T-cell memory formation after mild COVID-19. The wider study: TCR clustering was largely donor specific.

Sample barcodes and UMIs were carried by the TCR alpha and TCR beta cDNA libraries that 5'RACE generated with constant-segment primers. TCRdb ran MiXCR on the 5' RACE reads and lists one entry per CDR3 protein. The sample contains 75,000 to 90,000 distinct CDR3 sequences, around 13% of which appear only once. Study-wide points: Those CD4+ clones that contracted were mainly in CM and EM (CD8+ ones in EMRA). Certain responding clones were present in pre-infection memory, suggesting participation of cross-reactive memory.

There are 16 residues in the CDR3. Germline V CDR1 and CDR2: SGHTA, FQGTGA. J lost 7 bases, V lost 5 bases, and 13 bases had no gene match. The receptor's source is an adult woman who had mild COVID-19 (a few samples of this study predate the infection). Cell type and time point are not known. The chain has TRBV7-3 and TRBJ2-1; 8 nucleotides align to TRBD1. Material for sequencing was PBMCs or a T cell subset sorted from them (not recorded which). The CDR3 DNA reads TGTGCCAGCAGCGCAACGACAGGGGTGACACATAATGAGCAGTTCTTC. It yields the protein CASSATTGVTHNEQFF.